The next 26 T cell receptor beta chains were all read from a single sample in a study of blood T cell repertoires in COVID-19. TCRdb's table, derived via immunoSEQ multiplex PCR, lists solely in-frame clones and lacks some. The table lists 200,000 to 250,000 clones, roughly 80% of them singletons. The sample was peripheral blood. Receptors originate from an elderly woman with COVID-19, enrolled during active disease.

There are a few counts of this clone. CDR3 sequence reads: CASSPGTSGGGSRETQYF. Here the CDR3 DNA reads TGCGCCAGCAGCCCCGGGACTAGCGGGGGGGGCTCGCGGGAGACCCAGTACTTC. The chain has TRBV5-1 and TRBJ2-5, with 16 bases lining up with TRBD2. V gave up 4 bases and J gave up 5 bases; unmatched junction bases: 11. CDR1 is SGHRS and CDR2 is YFSETQ in the germline V gene. The CDR3 runs to 18 residues. Looking up the rest from reference TRBV5-1 and TRBJ2-5 gives the full variable domain: KAGVTQTPRYLIKTRGQQVTLSCSPISGHRSVSWYQQTPGQGLQFLFEYFSETQRNKGNFPGRFSGRQFSNSRSEMNVSTLELGDSALYLCASSPGTSGGGSRETQYFGPGTRLLVL.

The chain's CDR3 is CASSLRGTNSPLHF. CDR3 nucleotide sequence: TGTGCCAGCAGCTTGCGGGGGACGAATTCACCCCTCCACTTT. The genes are TRBV5-4 and TRBJ1-6; possibly TRBD1 for D (5 bases). The CDR3 contains 14 residues. The ends were cut back, 1 base at V and 7 bases at J, with 9 bases in the middle. Germline V gives CDR1 SGHNT, CDR2 YYREEE (reference sequence).

The chain links TRBV7-9 to TRBJ1-2; TRBD1 might be the D (5 bases). The CDR3 is 13 residues long. In germline, CDR1 is SEHNR, CDR2 FQNEAQ (reference sequence). Trimming cost V 4 bases and J 7 bases, with 13 bases left between them. CDR3: CASSSQGGGGYTF. The CDR3 DNA reads TGTGCCAGCAGCTCCCAGGGAGGCGGTGGCTACACCTTC.

This chain connects TRBV7-9 to TRBJ2-5; 8 bases match TRBD2. Germline values: CDR1 SEHNR, CDR2 FQNEAQ (reference sequence). The CDR3 totals 19 residues. V dropped 3 bases and J dropped 5; count of bases not matched to a gene: 20. The CDR3 nucleotides are TGTGCCAGCAGCTTCCTTTCCGATCTAGCGGGCCACGGCGGGGAGACCCAGTACTTC. Translating it yields CASSFLSDLAGHGGETQYF.

This sequence joins TRBV4-2 and TRBJ1-3; a weak D match, TRBD1 (6 bases). The CDR3 sequence is 15 residues long. Trimming shortened V by 1 base and J by 6 bases, and 13 bases separated the two germline ends. The germline CDR1 and CDR2 sequences are LGHNA and YNFKEQ. The CDR3 sequence: CASSQAGQKANTIYF. For the CDR3, the DNA is TGTGCCAGCAGCCAAGCCGGACAGAAGGCAAACACCATATATTTT.

This clone appeared a few times. V is TRBV7-8 and J is TRBJ1-1, with 7 bases that match TRBD1. Looked up from germline, CDR1 is SGHVS and CDR2 is FQNEAQ. Unmatched junction bases numbered 12, after V lost 5 bases and J lost 6 bases. This CDR3 is 15 amino acids long. The chain's CDR3 is CASSPVETGSPEAFF. The CDR3 nucleotides are TGTGCCAGCAGCCCGGTTGAGACAGGGAGCCCTGAAGCTTTCTTT. The whole variable domain, filled in from reference TRBV7-8 and TRBJ1-1, reads GAGVSQSPRYKVAKRGQDVALRCDPISGHVSLFWYQQALGQGPEFLTYFQNEAQLDKSGLPSDRFFAERPEGSVSTLKIQRTQQEDSAVYLCASSPVETGSPEAFFGQGTRLTVV.

The DNA for the CDR3 is TGTGCCAGCAGCTTAGTACAGGGGACCGGGTCCTATGGCTACACCTTC. Protein product: CASSLVQGTGSYGYTF. The chain uses TRBV7-9 and TRBJ1-2, with 7 bases that match TRBD1. V lost 1 base to trimming and J lost 4 bases; unmatched junction nucleotides: 9. The CDR3 is made up of 16 amino acids. The V gene's germline CDR1 is SEHNR and CDR2 FQNEAQ (reference sequence).

The chain is built from TRBV19 and TRBJ2-5, with TRBD2 matching 9 bases. This CDR3 region has 17 residues. Unmatched junction bases numbered 6, after V lost 0 bases and J lost 1 base. Germline lookup yields CDR1 LNHDA and CDR2 SQIVND (reference sequence). CDR3 protein: CASSIDHGAGGQETQYF. The CDR3 nucleotides are TGTGCCAGTAGTATAGATCATGGAGCGGGGGGCCAAGAGACCCAGTACTTC.

This sequence joins TRBV21-1 and TRBJ1-5. TRBV21-1 is deemed a pseudogene. CDR3 length equals 17 residues. CDR3 sequence reads: CASSKTRRWGGNQPQHF. CDR3 sequence (DNA): TGTGCCAGCAGCAAGACAAGGCGCTGGGGGGGCAATCAGCCCCAGCATTTT.

V and J are TRBV5-5 and TRBJ2-7; TRBD2 is a possible D gene (6 bases). CDR1 is SGHKS and CDR2 is YYEKEE in the germline V gene (reference sequence). V was clipped by 3 bases and J by 2 bases, with 21 bases between them. The CDR3 has 17 residues. This CDR3 is CASSSGRGTYSAYEQYF. CDR3 DNA sequence: TGTGCCAGCAGCTCGGGGCGTGGGACTTATTCAGCCTACGAGCAGTACTTC.

The chain couples TRBV7-2 to TRBJ1-2; unclear D gene. V was clipped by 7 bases and J by 8 bases, with 8 bases between them. The CDR3 loop spans 10 amino acids. Per germline, CDR1 SGHTA and CDR2 FQGNSA. CDR3 loop: CASTNGGYTF. The CDR3 DNA reads TGTGCCAGCACGAACGGGGGCTACACCTTC.

The chain carries TRBV7-8 and TRBJ1-5, with 9 bases lining up with TRBD1. CDR1 SGHVS and CDR2 FQNEAQ come from the germline V gene. The length of the CDR3 is 15 residues. The trim removed 2 bases at V and 10 bases at J, leaving 9 bases unmatched. For the CDR3, the DNA is TGTGCCAGCAGCTTATTGGGACAGGGAAGGGGTCCCCAGCATTTT. Its protein is CASSLLGQGRGPQHF.

The genes are TRBV4-3 and TRBJ1-1; 8 nucleotides line up with TRBD1. With V trimmed by 4 bases and J by 3 bases, 13 bases remained unmatched. Germline lookup yields CDR1 LGHNA and CDR2 YSLEER. The CDR3 covers 17 residues. CDR3 protein: CASSLFRGTGGDTEAFF. The CDR3 DNA follows: TGCGCCAGCAGCCTTTTTAGGGGGACAGGAGGGGACACTGAAGCTTTCTTT.

The V and J genes are TRBV6-2 or TRBV6-3 and TRBJ2-7; 9 bases are shared with TRBD2. The J segment lost 6 bases and the V segment lost 5 bases, leaving 11 bases of the junction unmatched. Germline assignment: CDR1 MNHEY and CDR2 SVGEGT. The CDR3 extends over 15 amino acids. CDR3 bases: TGTGCCAGCAGTCGGCAGGCGGGGGGGCGTAGCGAGCAGTACTTC. It encodes CASSRQAGGRSEQYF.

The genes are TRBV28 and TRBJ1-2; D perhaps matches TRBD1 (6 bases). Trimming shortened V by 4 bases and J by 8 bases, and 14 bases separated the two germline ends. CDR1 MDHEN and CDR2 SYDVKM come from the germline V gene. The CDR3 is 13 amino acids. CDR3 sequence reads: CASSWGPLRGYTF. The CDR3 nucleotides are TGTGCCAGCAGTTGGGGGCCCCTCCGAGGCTACACCTTC.

This clone was detected a few times. This rearrangement joins TRBV7-3 to TRBJ2-3; possibly TRBD2 for D (7 bases). The CDR3 loop spans 16 amino acids. V dropped 5 bases and J dropped 6 bases, with 21 bases sitting between them. Germline loops: CDR1 SGHTA, CDR2 FQGTGA. The CDR3 here is CASSLLGGGPGDTQYF. The CDR3 DNA reads as TGTGCCAGCAGCCTCCTAGGGGGGGGGCCTGGCGATACGCAGTATTTT.

This chain connects TRBV7-2 to TRBJ1-2; D not certain. The V end lost 5 bases, the J end lost 6 bases, and 13 bases lay between the germline ends. CDR1 and CDR2 (germline): SGHTA, FQGNSA. The CDR3 is 13 amino acids. CDR3 protein: CASSPARSNGYTF. The CDR3 nucleotides read TGTGCCAGCAGCCCCGCCAGGTCTAATGGCTACACCTTC.

The J gene is TRBJ2-1, the V gene TRBV7-3; weak D call: TRBD1 (8 bases). There are 15 residues in the CDR3. Germline-derived CDR1 and CDR2 are SGHTA and FQGTGA. V was clipped by 3 bases and J by 8 bases, with 17 bases between them. The CDR3: CASSFGQGLPDEQFF. The DNA of the CDR3 is TGTGCCAGCAGCTTCGGACAGGGACTACCAGATGAGCAGTTCTTC.

The chain uses TRBV5-1 and TRBJ2-5; 7 nucleotides align to TRBD1. V lost 2 bases and J lost 4; bases outside the gene matches: 2. Germline CDR1 reads SGHRS; CDR2 reads YFSETQ. This CDR3 comprises 13 residues. The CDR3 sequence is CASSLDRVETQYF. In DNA, the CDR3 is TGCGCCAGCAGCTTAGACAGGGTAGAGACCCAGTACTTC. The whole variable domain, remainder taken from reference TRBV5-1 and TRBJ2-5, is KAGVTQTPRYLIKTRGQQVTLSCSPISGHRSVSWYQQTPGQGLQFLFEYFSETQRNKGNFPGRFSGRQFSNSRSEMNVSTLELGDSALYLCASSLDRVETQYFGPGTRLLVL.

In the case of this clone: The same CDR3 also results from other DNA sequences found in this sample. The CDR3 DNA reads TGTGCCAGCAGCCCTGACAGGGACTATGGCTACACCTTC. It codes for CASSPDRDYGYTF. V is TRBV7-2 and J is TRBJ1-2; 7 bases align to TRBD1. The CDR3 spans 13 residues. With V trimmed by 5 bases and J by 3 bases, 3 bases remained unmatched. Germline values: CDR1 SGHTA, CDR2 FQGNSA.

V and J are TRBV6-1 and TRBJ1-2, with D unresolved. This CDR3 has 12 amino acids. Looked up from germline, CDR1 is MNHNS and CDR2 is SASEGT. V was cut by 1 base and J by 7 bases, with 7 bases left in between. As DNA, the CDR3 is TGTGCCAGCAGTGAAGTTCCATCTGGCTACACCTTC. This translates into CASSEVPSGYTF.

V usage is TRBV4-1 and J usage is TRBJ2-2; D unresolved. The CDR3 contains 15 residues. Germline CDR1 reads MGHRA; CDR2 reads YSYEKL. V dropped 1 base and J dropped 3 bases, with 9 bases sitting between them. The CDR3 loop is CASSQAGLDTGELFF. The DNA for the CDR3 is TGCGCCAGCAGCCAAGCCGGTTTGGACACCGGGGAGCTGTTTTTT.

This chain links TRBV27 with TRBJ1-3; 8 nucleotides agree with TRBD1. The CDR3 contains 14 residues. CDR1 is MNHEY and CDR2 is SMNVEV in the germline V gene (reference sequence). J was trimmed by 4 bases and V by 4 bases; bases with no gene match: 3. The CDR3 protein is CASSYRGSGNTIYF. DNA for the CDR3: TGTGCCAGCAGTTACAGGGGGTCGGGAAACACCATATATTTT.

J is TRBJ1-3 and V is TRBV3-1 (or the pseudogene TRBV3-2); D is possibly TRBD1 (5 bases). This CDR3 comprises 17 residues. Germline assignment: CDR1 LGHDT and CDR2 YNNKEL (reference sequence). Trimming shortened V by 3 bases and J by 0 bases, and 15 bases separated the two germline ends. The CDR3 DNA reads as TGTGCCAGCAGCCATTATGAATCGACAGACTCTGGAAACACCATATATTTT. Encoded protein: CASSHYESTDSGNTIYF.

The chain recombines TRBV10-1 with TRBJ2-7, with 8 bases fitting TRBD1. The trim removed 3 bases at V and 4 bases at J, leaving 2 bases unmatched. The CDR3 has 13 residues. The germline V gene has CDR1 WNHNN and CDR2 SYGVQD (reference sequence). For the CDR3, the DNA is TGCGCCAGCAGTGACGGGACAGGTTACGAGCAGTACTTC. This sequence encodes CASSDGTGYEQYF.

The V call is TRBV18, the J call TRBJ2-6; D is unclear. Germline V gene data show CDR1 as KGHSH and CDR2 as LQKENI. The CDR3 loop spans 18 amino acids. Trimming removed 2 bases at V and 0 bases at J, with 14 bases between. The CDR3 spells CASSPTLVSDSGANVLTF. In DNA, the CDR3 is TGTGCCAGCTCACCAACGCTAGTCTCTGACTCTGGGGCCAACGTCCTGACTTTC.